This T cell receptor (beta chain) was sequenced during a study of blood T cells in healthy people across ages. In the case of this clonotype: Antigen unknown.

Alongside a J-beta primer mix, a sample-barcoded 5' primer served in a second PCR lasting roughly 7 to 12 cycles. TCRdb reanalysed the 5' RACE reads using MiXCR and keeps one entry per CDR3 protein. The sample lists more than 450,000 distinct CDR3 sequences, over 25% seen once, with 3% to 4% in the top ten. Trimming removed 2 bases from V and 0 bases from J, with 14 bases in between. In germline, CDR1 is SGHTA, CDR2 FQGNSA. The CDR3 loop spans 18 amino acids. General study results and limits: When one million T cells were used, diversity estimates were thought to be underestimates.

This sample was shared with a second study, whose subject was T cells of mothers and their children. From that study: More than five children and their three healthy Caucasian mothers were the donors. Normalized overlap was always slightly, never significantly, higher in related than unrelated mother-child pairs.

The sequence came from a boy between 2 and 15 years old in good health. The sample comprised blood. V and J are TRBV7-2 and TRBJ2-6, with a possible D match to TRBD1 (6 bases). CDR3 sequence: CASSLRGGPSSGANVLTF. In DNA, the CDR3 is TGTGCCAGCAGCTTAAGAGGGGGACCGAGCTCTGGGGCCAACGTCCTGACTTTC.